Listed below are T cell receptor beta chains from one sample, sequenced in a study of T-cell reconstitution after alpha-beta-depleted transplantation in children. MiXCR, run by TCRdb on the PCR reads, gives a single entry per CDR3 protein. The top ten clones hold less than 3% of a sample with some 72,000 distinct CDR3 sequences, 7% to 8% of them seen once. The input for sequencing was PBMCs from the stem cell graft donor, taken from the stem cell graft. The receptors shown here come from a human donor who donated a stem cell graft to a child with acute lymphoblastic leukemia. Both conserved end residues are part of each CDR3. The order of the fields is clone size, CDR3 length, J gene, V gene, D gene, CDR3 DNA, CDR3 protein. A D gene is named only where the DNA matches it firmly. Size is omitted from some rows. Given values are once, few, many or a class for expanded clones.

many,18,TRBJ1-2,TRBV20-1,.,TGCAGTGCTAGTGGAGGAGACAGGAGAACTTGGGTGAACTATGGCTACACCTTC,CSASGGDRRTWVNYGYTF
.,15,TRBJ2-7,TRBV5-1,TRBD1,TGCGCCAGCAGCCGCGGGACAGGGGTATCCTACGAGCAGTACTTC,CASSRGTGVSYEQYF
.,13,TRBJ1-1,TRBV7-6,TRBD1,TGTGCCAGCAGCCCAGGGACAGGGGGCGAAGCTTTCTTT,CASSPGTGGEAFF
.,14,TRBJ1-1,TRBV12-3/TRBV12-4,TRBD1,TGTGCCAGCAGTGAAACAGGGGGAAACACTGAAGCTTTCTTT,CASSETGGNTEAFF
.,14,TRBJ1-2,TRBV7-9,.,TGTGCCAGCAGCTTCACGCGGGGGAGGCGTGGCTACACCTTC,CASSFTRGRRGYTF
many,17,TRBJ2-3,TRBV5-4,TRBD1,TGTGCCATCAGCTTGGTGCGGACAGGGGGCCCCACAGATACGCAGTATTTT,CAISLVRTGGPTDTQYF
few,14,TRBJ2-7,TRBV28,.,TGTGCCAGCAGACCCCGCGATGGCCCCCGCGAGCAGTACTTC,CASRPRDGPREQYF
many,15,TRBJ2-7,TRBV3-1,.,TGTGCCAGCAGCCGCTCCGGGATTGGGAATTACGAGCAGTACTTC,CASSRSGIGNYEQYF
.,15,TRBJ2-1,TRBV7-6,TRBD2,TGTGCCAGCAGCCGTGGACTAGCGGCAAATAATGAGCAGTTCTTC,CASSRGLAANNEQFF
few,16,TRBJ2-3,TRBV7-3,TRBD2,TGTGCCAGCAGCTCCCCCGGGACTAGTTCTGGAGATACGCAGTATTTT,CASSSPGTSSGDTQYF
.,19,TRBJ2-1,TRBV20-1,TRBD1,TGCAGTGCTAGGAGACTGGTCCGCGGCCGGGACAGTTCCTACAATGAGCAGTTCTTC,CSARRLVRGRDSSYNEQFF
many,12,TRBJ1-5,TRBV28,.,TGTGCCAGCAGCCTTCTCTCCCAGCCCCAGCATTTT,CASSLLSQPQHF
many,12,TRBJ2-1,TRBV28,.,TGTGCCAGCAGGACTGCTTACAATGAGCAGTTCTTC,CASRTAYNEQFF
few,14,TRBJ2-7,TRBV9,.,TGTGCCAGCAGCGTGACAGAGGGTCTACGAGAGCAGTACTTC,CASSVTEGLREQYF
many,14,TRBJ1-2,TRBV20-1,.,TGCAGTGCCTTAGAGGGCGCTAGAAGCTATGGCTACACCTTC,CSALEGARSYGYTF
few,12,TRBJ2-3,TRBV20-1,.,TGCAGTGCTAGATTGGCCACAGATACGCAGTATTTT,CSARLATDTQYF
many,13,TRBJ1-1,TRBV27,.,TGTGCCAGCATTGGGACCCTGGCCCCTGAAGCTTTCTTT,CASIGTLAPEAFF
many,15,TRBJ2-2,TRBV20-1,.,TGCAGTGCTGTGGCCGCTACTACTTTCACCGGGGAGCTGTTTTTT,CSAVAATTFTGELFF
.,19,TRBJ2-7,TRBV12-3/TRBV12-4,TRBD2,TGTGCCAGCAGTCCGAGCCTTAACCCCGGGACTAGCGGGAGGTACGAGCAGTACTTC,CASSPSLNPGTSGRYEQYF
many,14,TRBJ2-2,TRBV6-5,.,TGTGCCAGCAGACAGAGATCGAACACCGGGGAGCTGTTTTTT,CASRQRSNTGELFF
many,14,TRBJ1-4,TRBV10-3,TRBD1,TGTGCCATCAGTGAGACAGGGGGCTATGAAAAACTGTTTTTT,CAISETGGYEKLFF
many,8,TRBJ1-2,TRBV29-1,TRBD1,TGCAGCGTAACAGGGGTACACTTC,CSVTGVHF
.,20,TRBJ2-7,TRBV4-3,TRBD1,TGCGCCAGCAGCCAAACCCATCAGGCAGGACAGACAGGGGCATCCTACGAGCAGTACTTC,CASSQTHQAGQTGASYEQYF
many,14,TRBJ2-5,TRBV5-1,TRBD2,TGCGCCAGCAGCTTGTTGGGACTATCCGTGACCCAGTACTTC,CASSLLGLSVTQYF
few,14,TRBJ2-1,TRBV20-1,.,TGCAGTGCTAGAGAGGGGGGGCAGGGAACCCAGCAGTTCTTC,CSAREGGQGTQQFF
many,14,TRBJ1-1,TRBV5-1,.,TGCGCCAGCAGCCTACAGGGACCGAACACTGAAGCTTTCTTT,CASSLQGPNTEAFF
few,14,TRBJ2-2,TRBV11-3,.,TGTGCCAGCAGCTCCAGCCGATCCACCGGGGAGCTGTTTTTT,CASSSSRSTGELFF
many,17,TRBJ2-5,TRBV2,TRBD1,TGTGCCAGCAGTGAATCCCCTGACAGGGGTCCTCAAGAGACCCAGTACTTC,CASSESPDRGPQETQYF
many,13,TRBJ1-2,TRBV29-1,.,TGCAGCGTTGAGGGGGGGCGCGTCTATGGCTACACCTTC,CSVEGGRVYGYTF
many,16,TRBJ1-6,TRBV5-6,TRBD1,TGTGCCAGCAGCTCCGGGACAGGGAATGGGAATTCACCCCTCCACTTT,CASSSGTGNGNSPLHF
few,13,TRBJ1-4,TRBV29-1,TRBD1,TGCAGCGTTGATGAGGGGGCGGATGAAAAACTGTTTTTT,CSVDEGADEKLFF
many,15,TRBJ2-7,TRBV12-3/TRBV12-4,.,TGTGCCAGCAGTTTAGCCGGGACTCCTAGGAACGAGCAGTACTTC,CASSLAGTPRNEQYF
many,13,TRBJ2-1,TRBV7-7,.,TGTGCTAGCAGCCGTGGGACAACGGATGAGCAGTTCTTC,CASSRGTTDEQFF
many,11,TRBJ1-1,TRBV12-3/TRBV12-4,.,TGTGCCAGCAGTTTAAGCGGAGGCGCTTTCTTT,CASSLSGGAFF
many,14,TRBJ2-1,TRBV19,TRBD2,TGTGCCAGTAGTATCTGGAGTAGCGGGGGGCCCCCCGTCTTC,CASSIWSSGGPPVF
many,11,TRBJ2-1,TRBV7-9,.,TGTGCCAGCAGCTCCAGCAGTGAGCAGTTCTTC,CASSSSSEQFF
medium-sized,10,TRBJ2-1,TRBV29-1,.,TGCAGCGTCGCGAACAATGAGCAGTTCTTC,CSVANNEQFF
many,14,TRBJ1-1,TRBV10-3,TRBD1,TGTGCCATCAGCAACGACAGGGCGAACACTGAAGCTTTCTTT,CAISNDRANTEAFF
many,15,TRBJ1-5,TRBV12-3/TRBV12-4,TRBD1,TGTGCCAACAGTGACAGGGGACACGGCAATCAGCCCCAGCATTTT,CANSDRGHGNQPQHF
many,13,TRBJ1-2,TRBV21-1,.,TGTGCCAGCATAGGCAGGAATCCCTATGGCTACACCTTC,CASIGRNPYGYTF
many,14,TRBJ1-1,TRBV7-3,TRBD1,TGTGCCAGCAGCCCGGACAGGGGGCGGACTGAAGCTTTCTTT,CASSPDRGRTEAFF
many,16,TRBJ2-4,TRBV7-2,.,TGTGCCAGCAGCTTAGCGGGGAACGAAGCCAAAAACATTCAGTACTTC,CASSLAGNEAKNIQYF
many,12,TRBJ1-1,TRBV10-3,.,TGTGCCATCCAAGGAAAGAGCCCTGAAGCTTTCTTT,CAIQGKSPEAFF
many,14,TRBJ2-6,TRBV18,.,TGTGCCAGCTCACCAGCGCCTGGGGCCAACGTCCTGACTTTC,CASSPAPGANVLTF
many,13,TRBJ1-5,TRBV20-1,TRBD1,TGCAGTGTCCCCGGGACAGGGACTCAGCCCCAGCATTTT,CSVPGTGTQPQHF
many,13,TRBJ2-5,TRBV2,.,TGTGCCAGCAAGCGTCAAGGAACGGAGACCCAGTACTTC,CASKRQGTETQYF
many,13,TRBJ1-2,TRBV29-1,.,TGCAGCGTTGAAGATGGGCAGGACTATGGCTACACCTTC,CSVEDGQDYGYTF
many,15,TRBJ2-6,TRBV5-5,TRBD1,TGTGCCAGCAGCTTGTTCGAGGGGGCTACCAACGTCCTGACTTTC,CASSLFEGATNVLTF
many,14,TRBJ1-2,TRBV5-1,.,TGCGCCAGCAGCTCTAGGACCGACCACTATGGCTACACCTTC,CASSSRTDHYGYTF
many,14,TRBJ1-4,TRBV28,TRBD1,TGTGCCAGCAGGCGGGACAGGGGGCGAGAAAAACTGTTTTTT,CASRRDRGREKLFF
many,16,TRBJ1-6,TRBV20-1,TRBD1,TGCAGTGCTAGAGATCCAGTGACAGGGCTTAATTCACCCCTCCACTTT,CSARDPVTGLNSPLHF
many,13,TRBJ1-2,TRBV7-9,.,TGTGCCAGCAGCCCTACAGGTGGATATGGCTACACCTTC,CASSPTGGYGYTF
many,14,TRBJ1-1,TRBV11-2,.,TGTGCCAGCAGCTTATGGGGAGGGGACACTGAAGCTTTCTTT,CASSLWGGDTEAFF